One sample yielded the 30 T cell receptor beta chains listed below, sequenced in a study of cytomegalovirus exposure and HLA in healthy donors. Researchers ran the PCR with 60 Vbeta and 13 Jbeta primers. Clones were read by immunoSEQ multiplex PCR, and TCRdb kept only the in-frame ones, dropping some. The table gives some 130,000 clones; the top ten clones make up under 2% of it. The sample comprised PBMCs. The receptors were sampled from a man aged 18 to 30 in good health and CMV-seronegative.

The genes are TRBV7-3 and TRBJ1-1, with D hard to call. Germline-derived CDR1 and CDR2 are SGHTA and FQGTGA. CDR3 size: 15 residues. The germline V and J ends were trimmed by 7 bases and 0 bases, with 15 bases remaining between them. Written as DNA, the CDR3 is TGTGCCAGCACCTTGGCCTCCAACATGAACACTGAAGCTTTCTTT. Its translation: CASTLASNMNTEAFF.

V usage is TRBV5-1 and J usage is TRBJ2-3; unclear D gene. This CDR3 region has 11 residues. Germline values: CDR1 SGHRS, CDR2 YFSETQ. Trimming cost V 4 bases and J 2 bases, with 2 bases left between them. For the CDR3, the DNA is TGCGCCAGCAGCCTCACAGATACGCAGTATTTT. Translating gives CASSLTDTQYF.

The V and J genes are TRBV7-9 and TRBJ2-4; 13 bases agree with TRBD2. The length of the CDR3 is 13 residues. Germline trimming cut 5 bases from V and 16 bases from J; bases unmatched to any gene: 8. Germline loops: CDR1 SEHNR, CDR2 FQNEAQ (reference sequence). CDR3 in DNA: TGTGCCAGCAGCCCCGGGACTAGCGGGATAGGTTACTTC. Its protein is CASSPGTSGIGYF.

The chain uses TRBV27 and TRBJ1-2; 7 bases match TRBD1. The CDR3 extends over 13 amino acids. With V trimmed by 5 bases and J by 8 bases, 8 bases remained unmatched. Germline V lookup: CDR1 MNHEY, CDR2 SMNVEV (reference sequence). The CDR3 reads CASSPTGLYGYTF. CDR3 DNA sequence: TGTGCCAGCAGTCCGACAGGGCTTTACGGCTACACCTTC.

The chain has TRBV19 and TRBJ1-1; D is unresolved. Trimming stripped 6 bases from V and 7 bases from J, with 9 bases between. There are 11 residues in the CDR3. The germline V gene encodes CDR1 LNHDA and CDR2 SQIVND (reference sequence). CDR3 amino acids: CASSTLLEAFF. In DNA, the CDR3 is TGTGCCAGTAGCACACTACTTGAAGCTTTCTTT.

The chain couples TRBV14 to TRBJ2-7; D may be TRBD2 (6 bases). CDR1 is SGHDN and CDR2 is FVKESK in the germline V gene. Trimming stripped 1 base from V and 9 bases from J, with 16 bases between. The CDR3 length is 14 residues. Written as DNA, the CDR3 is TGTGCCAGCAGCCAAGGAACAGGCCTACTAGCGCAGTACTTC. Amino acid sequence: CASSQGTGLLAQYF.

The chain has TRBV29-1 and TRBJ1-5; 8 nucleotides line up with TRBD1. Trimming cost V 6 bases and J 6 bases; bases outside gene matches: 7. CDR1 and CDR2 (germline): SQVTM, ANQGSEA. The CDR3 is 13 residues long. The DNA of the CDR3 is TGCAGCGTCACTGGACAGGGTGGTCAGCCCCAGCATTTT. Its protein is CSVTGQGGQPQHF.

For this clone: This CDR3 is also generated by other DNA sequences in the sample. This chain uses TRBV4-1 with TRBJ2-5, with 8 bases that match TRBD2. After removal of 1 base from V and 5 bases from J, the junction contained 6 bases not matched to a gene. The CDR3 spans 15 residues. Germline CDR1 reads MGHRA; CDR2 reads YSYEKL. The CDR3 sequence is CASSQAGGPGETQYF. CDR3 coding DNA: TGCGCCAGCAGCCAAGCGGGAGGGCCGGGGGAGACCCAGTACTTC.

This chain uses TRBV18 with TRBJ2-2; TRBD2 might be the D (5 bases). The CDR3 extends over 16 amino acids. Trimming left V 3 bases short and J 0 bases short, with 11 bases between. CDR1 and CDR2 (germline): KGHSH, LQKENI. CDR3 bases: TGTGCCAGCTCACCGCCGGCGGGCACGAACACCGGGGAGCTGTTTTTT. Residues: CASSPPAGTNTGELFF.

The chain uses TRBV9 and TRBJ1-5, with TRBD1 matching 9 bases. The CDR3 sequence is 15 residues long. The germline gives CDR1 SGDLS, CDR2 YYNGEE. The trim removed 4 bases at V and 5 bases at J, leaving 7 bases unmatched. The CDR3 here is CASSPGTGIDQPQHF. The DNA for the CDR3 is TGTGCCAGCAGCCCGGGGACAGGGATTGATCAGCCCCAGCATTTT. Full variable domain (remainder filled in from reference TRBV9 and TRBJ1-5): DSGVTQTPKHLITATGQRVTLRCSPRSGDLSVYWYQQSLDQGLQFLIQYYNGEERAKGNILERFSAQQFPDLHSELNLSSLELGDSALYFCASSPGTGIDQPQHFGDGTRLSIL.

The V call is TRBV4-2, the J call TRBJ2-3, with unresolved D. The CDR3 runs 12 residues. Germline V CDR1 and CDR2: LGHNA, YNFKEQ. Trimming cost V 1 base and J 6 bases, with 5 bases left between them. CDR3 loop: CASSQGADTQYF. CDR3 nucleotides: TGTGCCAGCAGCCAAGGGGCGGATACGCAGTATTTT.

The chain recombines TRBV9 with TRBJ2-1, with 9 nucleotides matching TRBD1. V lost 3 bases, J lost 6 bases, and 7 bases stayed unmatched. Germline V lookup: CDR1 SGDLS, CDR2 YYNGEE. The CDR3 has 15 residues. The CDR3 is CASSGIGQGINEQFF. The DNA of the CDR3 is TGTGCCAGCAGCGGAATAGGACAGGGGATCAATGAGCAGTTCTTC.

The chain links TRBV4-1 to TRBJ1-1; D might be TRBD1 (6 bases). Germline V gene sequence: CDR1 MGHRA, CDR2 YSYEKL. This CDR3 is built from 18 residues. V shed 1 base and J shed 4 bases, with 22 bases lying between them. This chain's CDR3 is CASSQGHREQPLRTEAFF. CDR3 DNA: TGCGCCAGCAGCCAAGGGCACAGGGAACAGCCCTTACGCACTGAAGCTTTCTTT.

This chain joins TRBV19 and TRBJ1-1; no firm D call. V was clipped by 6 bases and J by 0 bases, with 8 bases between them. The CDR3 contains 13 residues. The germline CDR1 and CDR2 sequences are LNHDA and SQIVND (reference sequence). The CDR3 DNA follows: TGTGCCAGTAGAATCAGTGTGAACACTGAAGCTTTCTTT. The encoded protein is CASRISVNTEAFF.

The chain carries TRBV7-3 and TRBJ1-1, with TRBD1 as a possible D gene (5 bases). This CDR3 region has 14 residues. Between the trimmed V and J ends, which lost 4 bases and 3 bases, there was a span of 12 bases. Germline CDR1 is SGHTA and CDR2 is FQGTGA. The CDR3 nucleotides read TGTGCCAGCAGCTCATACCTAGGGGACACTGAAGCTTTCTTT. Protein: CASSSYLGDTEAFF.

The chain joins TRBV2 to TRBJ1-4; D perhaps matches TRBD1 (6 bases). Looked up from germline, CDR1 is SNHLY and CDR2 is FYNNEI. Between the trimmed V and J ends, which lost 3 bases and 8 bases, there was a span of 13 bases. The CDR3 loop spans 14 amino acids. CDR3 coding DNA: TGTGCCAGCAGTGATGGACAGAGGAGGGAAAAACTGTTTTTT. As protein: CASSDGQRREKLFF.

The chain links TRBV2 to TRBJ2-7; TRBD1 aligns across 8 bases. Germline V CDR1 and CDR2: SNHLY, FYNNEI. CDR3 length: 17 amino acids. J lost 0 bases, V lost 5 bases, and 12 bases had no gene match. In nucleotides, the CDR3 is TGTGCCAGCAGTACCCCCTCCAAGGGACAGGTCTCCTACGAGCAGTACTTC. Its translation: CASSTPSKGQVSYEQYF.

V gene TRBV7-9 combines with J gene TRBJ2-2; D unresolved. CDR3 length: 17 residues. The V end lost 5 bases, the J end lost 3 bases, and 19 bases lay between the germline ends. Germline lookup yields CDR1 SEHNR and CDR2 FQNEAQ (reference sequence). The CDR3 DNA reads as TGTGCCAGCAGCCTCCCGGTGGGTCAGCAGGACACCGGGGAGCTGTTTTTT. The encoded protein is CASSLPVGQQDTGELFF.

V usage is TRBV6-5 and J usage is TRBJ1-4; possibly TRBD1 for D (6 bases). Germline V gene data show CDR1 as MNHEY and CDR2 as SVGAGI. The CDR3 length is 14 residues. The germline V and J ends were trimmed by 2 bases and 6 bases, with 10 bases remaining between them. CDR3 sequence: CASSYSRGDEKLFF. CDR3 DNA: TGTGCCAGCAGTTACAGCAGGGGTGATGAAAAACTGTTTTTT.

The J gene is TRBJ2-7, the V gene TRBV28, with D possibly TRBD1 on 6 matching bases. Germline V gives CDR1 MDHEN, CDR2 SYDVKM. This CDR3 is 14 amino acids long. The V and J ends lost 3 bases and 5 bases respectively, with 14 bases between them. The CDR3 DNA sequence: TGTGCCAGCAGTTTCTATGGGACATCCCACGAGCAGTACTTC. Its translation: CASSFYGTSHEQYF.

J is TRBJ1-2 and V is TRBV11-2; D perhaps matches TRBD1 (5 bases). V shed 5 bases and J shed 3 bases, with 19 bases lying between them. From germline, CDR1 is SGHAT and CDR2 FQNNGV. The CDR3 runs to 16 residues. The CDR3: CASSLYPSTGDYGYTF. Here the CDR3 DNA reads TGTGCCAGCAGCCTATACCCTAGCACGGGGGACTATGGCTACACCTTC.

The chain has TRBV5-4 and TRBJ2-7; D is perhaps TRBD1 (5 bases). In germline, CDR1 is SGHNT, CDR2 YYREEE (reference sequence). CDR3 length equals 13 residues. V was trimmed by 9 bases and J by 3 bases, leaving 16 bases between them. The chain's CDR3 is CAMGQDTRYEQYF. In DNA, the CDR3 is TGTGCCATGGGGCAGGACACCCGCTACGAGCAGTACTTC.

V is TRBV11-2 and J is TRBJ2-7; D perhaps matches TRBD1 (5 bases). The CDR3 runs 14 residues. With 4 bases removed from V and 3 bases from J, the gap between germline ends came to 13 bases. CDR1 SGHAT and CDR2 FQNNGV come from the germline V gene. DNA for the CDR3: TGTGCCAGCAGCTCGCACCAGGGTTACTACGAGCAGTACTTC. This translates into CASSSHQGYYEQYF.

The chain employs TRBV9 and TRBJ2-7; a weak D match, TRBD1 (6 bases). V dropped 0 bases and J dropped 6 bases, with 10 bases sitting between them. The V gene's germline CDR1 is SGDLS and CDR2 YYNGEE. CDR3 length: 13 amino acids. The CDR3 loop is CASSVVGGVEQYF. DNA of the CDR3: TGTGCCAGCAGCGTAGTAGGGGGAGTCGAGCAGTACTTC.

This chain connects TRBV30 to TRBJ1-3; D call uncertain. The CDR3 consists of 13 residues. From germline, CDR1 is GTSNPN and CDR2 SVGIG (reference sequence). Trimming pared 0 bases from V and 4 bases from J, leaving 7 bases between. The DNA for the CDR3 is TGTGCCTGGAGTGTACTATGGGGAAACACCATATATTTT. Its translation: CAWSVLWGNTIYF.

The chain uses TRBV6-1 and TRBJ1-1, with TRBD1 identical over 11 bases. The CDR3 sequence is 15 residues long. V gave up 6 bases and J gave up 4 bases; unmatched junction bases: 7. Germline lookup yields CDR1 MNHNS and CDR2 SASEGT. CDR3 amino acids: CASRGQGARFTEAFF. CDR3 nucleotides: TGTGCCAGCAGAGGACAGGGGGCACGATTCACTGAAGCTTTCTTT.

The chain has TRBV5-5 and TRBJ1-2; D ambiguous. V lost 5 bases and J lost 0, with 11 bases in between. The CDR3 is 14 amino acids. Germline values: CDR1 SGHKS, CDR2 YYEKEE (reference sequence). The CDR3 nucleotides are TGTGCCAGCAGATATCAGGAGGCTAACTATGGCTACACCTTC. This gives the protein CASRYQEANYGYTF.

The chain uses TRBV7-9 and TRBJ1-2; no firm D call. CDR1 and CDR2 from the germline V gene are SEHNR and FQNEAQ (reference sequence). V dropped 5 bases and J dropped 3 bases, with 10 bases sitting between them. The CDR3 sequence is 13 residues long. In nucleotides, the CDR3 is TGTGCCAGCAGCATAAGCGCGTACTATGGCTACACCTTC. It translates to CASSISAYYGYTF. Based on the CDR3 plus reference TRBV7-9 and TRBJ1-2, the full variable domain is DTGVSQNPRHKITKRGQNVTFRCDPISEHNRLYWYRQTLGQGPEFLTYFQNEAQLEKSRLLSDRFSAERPKGSFSTLEIQRTEQGDSAMYLCASSISAYYGYTFGSGTRLTVV.

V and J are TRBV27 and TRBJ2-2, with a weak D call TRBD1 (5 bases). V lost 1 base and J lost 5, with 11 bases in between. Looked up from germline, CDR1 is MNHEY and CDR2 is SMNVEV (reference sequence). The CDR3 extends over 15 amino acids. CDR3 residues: CASSLFPGMTGELFF. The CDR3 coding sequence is TGTGCCAGCAGTTTATTTCCAGGGATGACCGGGGAGCTGTTTTTT.

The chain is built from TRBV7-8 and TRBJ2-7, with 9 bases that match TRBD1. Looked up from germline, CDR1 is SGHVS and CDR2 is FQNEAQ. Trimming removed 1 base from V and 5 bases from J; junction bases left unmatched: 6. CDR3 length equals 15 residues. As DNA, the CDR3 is TGTGCCAGCAGCTTAGAAGGGACAGGGAGCCACGAGCAGTACTTC. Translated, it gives CASSLEGTGSHEQYF.